The clone carrying this T cell receptor beta chain has a count of ten or more. Its target is unknown. The data originate from a study of CD8 T cells in ankylosing spondylitis. The study's findings and limits: Disease-linked clones reportedly showed significant enrichment in matched ankylosing spondylitis synovial fluid. Seemingly characteristic of ankylosing spondylitis blood was a TCR beta motif consisting of about 8 highly homologous variants.

Making use of molecular barcodes, quantitative 5'-RACE generated TCR beta libraries. TCRdb re-derived calls from the 5' RACE reads in MiXCR, one entry per CDR3 protein. The sample consists of approximately 520,000 distinct CDR3 sequences, roughly 5.3% of them appearing once. Trimming shortened V by 2 bases and J by 3 bases, and 7 bases separated the two germline ends. CDR3 length: 13 residues. The receptor comes from a male donor with ankylosing spondylitis. The V and J genes are TRBV12-3 or TRBV12-4 and TRBJ2-5; no reliable D call. Sequenced sample: blood, either unsorted or a sorted T cell fraction (not recorded which). CDR3 DNA sequence: TGTGCCAGCAGTTTAAACGGTGAAGAGACCCAGTACTTC. It is translated as CASSLNGEETQYF.